Below are 15 T cell receptor beta chains sequenced from a single sample in a study of shared clonotypes between healthy human individuals. Method: immunoSEQ multiplex PCR; TCRdb's copy keeps in-frame clones and lacks some. The sample includes about 1.5 million clones, about 98% of them seen just once. Sequenced sample: naive CD4+ T cells sorted from blood. Subset in this sample: CD45RA+ positively selected. These receptor sequences come from a man aged 30 to 39 in good health.

The rearrangement uses TRBV6-5 and TRBJ2-5, with a weak D call TRBD2 (6 bases). CDR1 MNHEY and CDR2 SVGAGI come from the germline V gene. The germline V and J ends were trimmed by 4 bases and 4 bases, with 10 bases remaining between them. The CDR3 totals 13 residues. The CDR3 spells CASSLAVVETQYF. The CDR3 bases are TGTGCCAGCAGTTTAGCGGTCGTAGAGACCCAGTACTTC.

The J gene is TRBJ2-1, the V gene TRBV13; D is unclear. V gave up 5 bases and J gave up 3 bases, with 11 bases separating them. Germline CDR1 PRHDT, CDR2 FYEKMQ (reference sequence). The CDR3 covers 14 residues. This CDR3 is CASSPSPLYNEQFF. The CDR3 coding sequence is TGTGCCAGCAGCCCATCCCCACTCTACAATGAGCAGTTCTTC.

The chain recombines TRBV29-1 with TRBJ2-1; 13 positions match TRBD2. This CDR3 has 14 residues. With 5 bases clipped from V and 13 bases from J, the junction kept 11 bases outside the gene matches. Germline CDR1 reads SQVTM; CDR2 reads ANQGSEA. The chain's CDR3 is CSVSKSTSGRSQFF. The CDR3, as DNA: TGCAGCGTTTCGAAGTCGACTAGCGGGAGGTCACAGTTCTTC.

V usage is TRBV28 and J usage is TRBJ2-7; TRBD1 matches 8 bases. Germline V gene lookup returns CDR1 MDHEN and CDR2 SYDVKM. The V gene end was trimmed by 6 bases and the J gene end by 1 base; junction bases not matched to a gene: 11. The CDR3 contains 16 residues. The CDR3 DNA sequence: TGTGCCAGCAGCGAAGTAAGACAGGGGTTTTCCTACGAGCAGTACTTC. Its protein product is CASSEVRQGFSYEQYF.

V gene TRBV5-8 combines with J gene TRBJ2-7, with D perhaps TRBD1 (5 bases). V was trimmed by 1 base and J by 2 bases, leaving 10 bases between them. The germline CDR1 and CDR2 sequences are SGHTS and YDEGEE. There are 14 residues in the CDR3. CDR3 nucleotide sequence: TGTGCCAGCAGCTTGCCGCCAGGGACCTACGAGCAGTACTTC. It translates to CASSLPPGTYEQYF.

The chain carries TRBV7-3 and TRBJ2-7, with 8 nucleotides matching TRBD1. Germline-derived CDR1 and CDR2 are SGHTA and FQGTGA. The CDR3 consists of 14 residues. V lost 5 bases and J lost 5; bases outside the gene matches: 8. The CDR3 DNA follows: TGTGCCAGCAGCCGGACAGGGAGAGAGGACGAGCAGTACTTC. Encoded protein: CASSRTGREDEQYF.

V is TRBV7-2 and J is TRBJ2-3, with TRBD1 identical over 7 bases. The ends lost 5 bases at V and 2 bases at J; junction bases unmatched: 7. The length of the CDR3 is 15 residues. Per germline, CDR1 SGHTA and CDR2 FQGNSA. The CDR3 DNA follows: TGTGCCAGCAGCCCCCGGACAGGCTCCACAGATACGCAGTATTTT. Translation gives CASSPRTGSTDTQYF.

This chain uses TRBV6-5 with TRBJ2-5, with D unresolved. The CDR3 covers 14 residues. Between the trimmed V and J ends, which lost 6 bases and 5 bases, there was a span of 16 bases. CDR1 is MNHEY, CDR2 SVGAGI, per germline. CDR3 residues: CASSHPGALETQYF. CDR3 nucleotide sequence: TGTGCCAGCAGCCACCCCGGAGCTCTTGAGACCCAGTACTTC.

Worth noting for this clone: Other DNA variants within this sample encode the same CDR3. The J gene is TRBJ2-3, the V gene TRBV18, with TRBD2 matching over 8 bases. The CDR3 has 14 residues. Germline values: CDR1 KGHSH, CDR2 LQKENI. V was clipped by 1 base and J by 6 bases; unmatched bases: 3. This CDR3 reads CASSPRAGADTQYF. CDR3 in DNA: TGTGCCAGCTCACCACGAGCGGGAGCCGATACGCAGTATTTT.

This chain uses TRBV5-4 with TRBJ2-1; tentative D call: TRBD1 (5 bases). Trimming pared 0 bases from V and 5 bases from J, leaving 12 bases between. The CDR3 runs to 15 residues. Germline V lookup: CDR1 SGHNT, CDR2 YYREEE (reference sequence). DNA for the CDR3: TGTGCCAGCAGCTTGGAAAGGCAGGGAAACAATGAGCAGTTCTTC. Protein: CASSLERQGNNEQFF.

CDR3 in DNA: TGTGCCAGCAGGGGGGCATCCGGAAACACCATATATTTT. It yields the protein CASRGASGNTIYF. V usage is TRBV28 and J usage is TRBJ1-3, with D perhaps TRBD1 (6 bases). Germline V gene lookup returns CDR1 MDHEN and CDR2 SYDVKM. The CDR3 has 13 residues. Trimming stripped 6 bases from V and 4 bases from J, with 10 bases between.

The rearrangement links TRBV21-1 to TRBJ2-7. TRBV21-1 is marked as a pseudogene. The CDR3 covers 15 residues. CDR3 sequence: CASSKGHLRDYEQYF. The CDR3, as DNA: TGTGCCAGCAGCAAAGGACACTTAAGGGACTACGAGCAGTACTTC.

Notes on this clone: Distinct nucleotide sequences in the sample also encode this CDR3. The chain combines TRBV18 with TRBJ2-7; D call uncertain. Between the trimmed V and J ends, which lost 3 bases and 0 bases, there was a span of 6 bases. The CDR3 totals 13 residues. CDR1 is KGHSH, CDR2 LQKENI, per germline. The CDR3 nucleotides are TGTGCCAGCTCACCCGGGTTCTCCTACGAGCAGTACTTC. Protein sequence: CASSPGFSYEQYF.

The chain carries TRBV9 and TRBJ2-6, with D perhaps TRBD2 (5 bases). CDR1 is SGDLS and CDR2 is YYNGEE in the germline V gene. CDR3 size: 17 residues. The V end lost 0 bases, the J end lost 0 bases, and 10 bases lay between the germline ends. CDR3 residues: CASSVVGLSSGANVLTF. CDR3 nucleotide sequence: TGTGCCAGCAGCGTAGTCGGACTGAGCTCTGGGGCCAACGTCCTGACTTTC.

The chain combines TRBV11-2 with TRBJ2-3; D not resolved. V was shortened by 1 base and J by 1 base, with 9 bases between the two germline ends. The CDR3 covers 15 residues. The germline V gene has CDR1 SGHAT and CDR2 FQNNGV. The CDR3 loop is CASSLGTVGTDTQYF. DNA for the CDR3: TGTGCCAGCAGCTTAGGTACGGTGGGCACAGATACGCAGTATTTT.